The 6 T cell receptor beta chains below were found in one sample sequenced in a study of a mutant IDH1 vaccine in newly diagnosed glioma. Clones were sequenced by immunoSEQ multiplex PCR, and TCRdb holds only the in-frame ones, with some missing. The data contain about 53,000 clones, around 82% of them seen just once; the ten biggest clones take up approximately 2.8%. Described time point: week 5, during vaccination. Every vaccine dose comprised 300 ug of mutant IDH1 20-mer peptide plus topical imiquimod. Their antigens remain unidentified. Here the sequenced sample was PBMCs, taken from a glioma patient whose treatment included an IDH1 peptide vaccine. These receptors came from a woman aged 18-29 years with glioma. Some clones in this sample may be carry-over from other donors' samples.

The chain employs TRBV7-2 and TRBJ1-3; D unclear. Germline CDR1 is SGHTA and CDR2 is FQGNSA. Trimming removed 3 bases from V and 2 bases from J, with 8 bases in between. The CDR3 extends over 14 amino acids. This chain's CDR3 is CASSFLWAGNTIYF. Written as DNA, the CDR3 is TGTGCCAGCAGCTTCCTGTGGGCTGGAAACACCATATATTTT.

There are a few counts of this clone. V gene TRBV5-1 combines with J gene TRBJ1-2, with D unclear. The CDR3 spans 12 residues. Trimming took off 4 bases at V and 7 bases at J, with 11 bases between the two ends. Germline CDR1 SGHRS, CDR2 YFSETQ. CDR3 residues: CASSVLDGGYTF. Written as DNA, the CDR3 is TGCGCCAGCAGCGTCCTAGACGGTGGCTACACCTTC.

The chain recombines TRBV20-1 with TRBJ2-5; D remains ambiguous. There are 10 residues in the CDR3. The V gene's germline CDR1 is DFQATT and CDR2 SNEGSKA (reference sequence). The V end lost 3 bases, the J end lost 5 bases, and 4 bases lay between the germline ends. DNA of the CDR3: TGCAGTGCTAGGAGTGAGACCCAGTACTTC. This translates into CSARSETQYF.

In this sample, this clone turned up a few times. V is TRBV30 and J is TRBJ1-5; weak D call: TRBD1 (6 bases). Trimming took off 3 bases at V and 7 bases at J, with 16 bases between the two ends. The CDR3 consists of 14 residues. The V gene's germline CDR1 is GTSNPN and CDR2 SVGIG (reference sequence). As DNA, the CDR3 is TGTGCCTGGAGCCCGGGGGGGGGCAGGCAGCCCCAGCATTTT. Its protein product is CAWSPGGGRQPQHF.

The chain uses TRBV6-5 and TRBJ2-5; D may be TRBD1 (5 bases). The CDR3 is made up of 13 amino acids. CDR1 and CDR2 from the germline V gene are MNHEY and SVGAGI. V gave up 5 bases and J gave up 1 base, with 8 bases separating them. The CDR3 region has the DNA TGTGCCAGCAGTCGGACAATCCAAGAGACCCAGTACTTC. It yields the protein CASSRTIQETQYF.

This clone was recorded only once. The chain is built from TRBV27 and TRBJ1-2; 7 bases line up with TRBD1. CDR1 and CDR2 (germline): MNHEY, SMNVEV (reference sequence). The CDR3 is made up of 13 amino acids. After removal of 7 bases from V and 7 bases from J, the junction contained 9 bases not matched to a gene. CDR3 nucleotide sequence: TGTGCCAGCATGGACAGCGGGACAGTTGGCTACACCTTC. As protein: CASMDSGTVGYTF.